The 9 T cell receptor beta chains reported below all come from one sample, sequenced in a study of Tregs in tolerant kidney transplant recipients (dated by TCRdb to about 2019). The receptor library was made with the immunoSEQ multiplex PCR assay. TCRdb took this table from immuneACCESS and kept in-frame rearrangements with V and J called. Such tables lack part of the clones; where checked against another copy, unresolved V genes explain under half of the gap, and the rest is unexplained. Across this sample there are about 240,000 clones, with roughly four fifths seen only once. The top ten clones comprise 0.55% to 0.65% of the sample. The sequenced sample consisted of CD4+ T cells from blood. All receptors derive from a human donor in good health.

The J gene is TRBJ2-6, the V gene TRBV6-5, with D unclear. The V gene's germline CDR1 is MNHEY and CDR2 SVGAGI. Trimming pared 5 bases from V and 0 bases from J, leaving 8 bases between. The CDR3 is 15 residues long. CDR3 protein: CASSPLGSGANVLTF. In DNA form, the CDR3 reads TGTGCCAGCAGTCCCCTGGGCTCTGGGGCCAACGTCCTGACTTTC.

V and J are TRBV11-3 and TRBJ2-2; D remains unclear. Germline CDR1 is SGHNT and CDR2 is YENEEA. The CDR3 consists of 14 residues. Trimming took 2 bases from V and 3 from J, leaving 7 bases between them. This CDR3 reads CASSLTGDTGELFF. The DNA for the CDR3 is TGTGCCAGCAGCTTAACTGGTGACACCGGGGAGCTGTTTTTT.

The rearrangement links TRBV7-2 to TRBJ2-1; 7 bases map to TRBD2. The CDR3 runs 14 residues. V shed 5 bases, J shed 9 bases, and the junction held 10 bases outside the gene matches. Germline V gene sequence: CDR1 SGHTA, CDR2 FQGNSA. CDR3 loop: CASSHLYRGGEQFF. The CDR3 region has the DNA TGTGCCAGCAGCCACCTTTACCGCGGGGGTGAGCAGTTCTTC.

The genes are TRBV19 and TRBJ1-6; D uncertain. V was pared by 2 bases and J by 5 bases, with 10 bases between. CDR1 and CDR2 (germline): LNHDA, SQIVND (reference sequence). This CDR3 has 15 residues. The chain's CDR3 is CASSITGNHNSPLHF. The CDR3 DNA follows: TGTGCCAGTAGTATAACCGGGAATCATAATTCACCCCTCCACTTT.

The CDR3 coding sequence is TGTGCCAGCAGCTTAAGGTCCGGGGAGCTGTTTTTT. Translation gives CASSLRSGELFF. The gene calls are TRBV7-9 and TRBJ2-2; no clear D. Trimming shortened V by 2 bases and J by 6 bases, and 4 bases separated the two germline ends. Germline V gene lookup returns CDR1 SEHNR and CDR2 FQNEAQ (reference sequence). The CDR3 covers 12 residues.

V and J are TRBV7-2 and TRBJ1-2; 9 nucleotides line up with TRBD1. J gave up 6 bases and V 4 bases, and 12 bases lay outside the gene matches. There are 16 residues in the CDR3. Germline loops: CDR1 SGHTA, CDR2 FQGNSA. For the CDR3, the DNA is TGTGCCAGCAGCTCCAACAGGGGGCGCGGGGCTAATGGCTACACCTTC. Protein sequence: CASSSNRGRGANGYTF.

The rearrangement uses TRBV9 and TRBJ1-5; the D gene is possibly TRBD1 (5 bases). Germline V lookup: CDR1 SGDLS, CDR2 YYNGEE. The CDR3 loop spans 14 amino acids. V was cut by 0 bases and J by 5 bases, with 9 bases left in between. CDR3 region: CASSVGGGDQPQHF. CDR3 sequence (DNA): TGTGCCAGCAGCGTAGGGGGGGGTGATCAGCCCCAGCATTTT.

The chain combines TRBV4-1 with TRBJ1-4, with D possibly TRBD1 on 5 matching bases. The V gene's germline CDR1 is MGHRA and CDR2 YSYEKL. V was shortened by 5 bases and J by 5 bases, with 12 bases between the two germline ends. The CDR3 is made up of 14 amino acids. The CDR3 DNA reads TGCGCCAGCAGCACTTTGGGACCGAATGAAAAACTGTTTTTT. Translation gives CASSTLGPNEKLFF.

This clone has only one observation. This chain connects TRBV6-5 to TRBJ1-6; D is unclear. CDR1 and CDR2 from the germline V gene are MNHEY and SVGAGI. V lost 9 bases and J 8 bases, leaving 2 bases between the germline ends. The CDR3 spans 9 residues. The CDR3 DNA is TGTGCCAGTGATTCACCCCTCCACTTT. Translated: CASDSPLHF.